The 9 T cell receptor beta chains given below trace back to one sample, sequenced in a study of shared clonotypes between healthy human individuals. Method: immunoSEQ multiplex PCR; TCRdb's copy keeps in-frame clones and lacks some. Among 1.5 million to 2.5 million clones, about 95% were seen once, and the ten largest hold 0.9% to 1.5%. Naive CD8 cells lacked CD45RO and underwent positive selection for CCR7, leaving out terminally differentiated effector memory CD45RA+ cells. The source material was naive CD8+ T cells sorted from blood. The receptors were gathered from a man younger than 35 in good health.

This clone was seen more than once but under ten times. The gene calls are TRBV15 and TRBJ2-7; D not resolved. CDR3 length: 13 amino acids. Germline CDR1 LNHNV, CDR2 YYDKDF (reference sequence). With 1 base removed from V and 3 bases from J, the gap between germline ends came to 7 bases. CDR3 nucleotide sequence: TGTGCCACCAGCAGAGTCGCCGGCTACGAGCAGTACTTC. Its protein is CATSRVAGYEQYF.

The chain links TRBV27 to TRBJ1-1; 7 bases match TRBD1. CDR1 and CDR2 from the germline V gene are MNHEY and SMNVEV (reference sequence). This CDR3 contains 17 residues. V was clipped by 0 bases and J by 1 base; unmatched bases: 8. The CDR3 bases are TGTGCCAGCAGTTTATCTGATCCTCGGACAGGGAACACTGAAGCTTTCTTT. Translated: CASSLSDPRTGNTEAFF.

This chain connects TRBV11-2 to TRBJ2-7, with D uncertain. The V and J ends lost 0 bases and 2 bases respectively, with 11 bases between them. The CDR3 sequence is 15 residues long. From germline, CDR1 is SGHAT and CDR2 FQNNGV. DNA for the CDR3: TGTGCCAGCAGCTTAGATCCCGCCCCGGCCTACGAGCAGTACTTC. As protein: CASSLDPAPAYEQYF.

The V gene is TRBV5-8, the J gene TRBJ1-5; tentative D call: TRBD1 (6 bases). Trimming stripped 4 bases from V and 6 bases from J, with 17 bases between. Germline values: CDR1 SGHTS, CDR2 YDEGEE. The CDR3 covers 15 residues. The DNA for the CDR3 is TGTGCCAGCAGCCTCGGACAGTCCTTGAGTCAGCCCCAGCATTTT. Protein sequence: CASSLGQSLSQPQHF.

The chain links TRBV29-1 to TRBJ1-2, with D tentatively TRBD1 (5 bases). This CDR3 region has 17 residues. Germline V gene sequence: CDR1 SQVTM, CDR2 ANQGSEA. V lost 4 bases, J lost 5 bases, and 26 bases lay in between. CDR3 loop: CSVVFWQGGYVGYGYTF. The CDR3 DNA sequence: TGCAGCGTTGTGTTCTGGCAGGGTGGTTATGTTGGGTATGGCTACACCTTC.

The chain carries TRBV4-1 and TRBJ1-6; 7 bases match TRBD1. The CDR3 runs 15 residues. V was pared by 4 bases and J by 10 bases, with 10 bases of the junction left unmatched. Germline CDR1 reads MGHRA; CDR2 reads YSYEKL. CDR3 in DNA: TGCGCCAGCAGCCCCGGGACAGAGCCGACCTCACCCCTCCACTTT. This gives the protein CASSPGTEPTSPLHF.

This chain uses TRBV9 with TRBJ2-1; D might be TRBD2 (6 bases). This CDR3 has 12 residues. Germline V CDR1 and CDR2: SGDLS, YYNGEE. The ends were cut back, 5 bases at V and 8 bases at J, with 11 bases in the middle. Written as DNA, the CDR3 is TGTGCCAGCAGTGACGGGAGCGATGAGCAGTTCTTC. Amino acids: CASSDGSDEQFF.

The chain uses TRBV6-5 and TRBJ1-4; the D is unclear. CDR1 is MNHEY and CDR2 is SVGAGI in the germline V gene. Trimming removed 2 bases from V and 0 bases from J, with 10 bases in between. The CDR3 totals 16 residues. The CDR3 DNA reads TGTGCCAGCAGTTACCGCCCTATTGCAACTAATGAAAAACTGTTTTTT. It translates to CASSYRPIATNEKLFF.

Here the CDR3 reads CAWTGESYEQYF. The CDR3 nucleotides are TGTGCCTGGACGGGGGAATCCTACGAGCAGTACTTC. V is TRBV30 and J is TRBJ2-7; D might be TRBD2 (6 bases). V was cut by 4 bases and J by 1 base, with 8 bases left in between. CDR1 and CDR2 (germline): GTSNPN, SVGIG (reference sequence). This CDR3 region has 12 residues.